This TCR beta chain stems from a study of T cell repertoires in cytomegalovirus infection. Looking at the study overall: CMV epitopes in the study were HLA-C-restricted (recently identified) and HLA-B-restricted (well studied). A matching HLA type, together with CMV infection, was signaled by public TCR beta signatures.

Points from the study as a whole: CMV-specific TCR beta clonotypes restricted by HLA-C were the ones dominating the ex vivo response.

V was pared by 3 bases and J by 11 bases, with 5 bases of the junction left unmatched. Germline CDR1 is LGHDT and CDR2 is YNNKEL (reference sequence). CDR3 length: 13 residues. This clonotype was found a few times. Its antigen is undetermined. Via MiXCR, TCRdb re-called the reads, giving one row per CDR3 protein. The sample includes approximately 590,000 distinct CDR3 sequences, just under 40% seen only once; the top ten take around 50%. The chain uses TRBV3-1 and TRBJ1-4; 8 bases fit TRBD1. The sequences come from cultured PBMCs, collected from culture after CMV antigen stimulation. This clonotype originated in a human donor in good health (CMV status not recorded). Some clones in this sample may be carry-over from other donors' samples. CDR3 protein: CASSHLDRVKLFF. CDR3 DNA: TGTGCCAGCAGCCACTTGGACAGGGTGAAACTGTTTTTT.